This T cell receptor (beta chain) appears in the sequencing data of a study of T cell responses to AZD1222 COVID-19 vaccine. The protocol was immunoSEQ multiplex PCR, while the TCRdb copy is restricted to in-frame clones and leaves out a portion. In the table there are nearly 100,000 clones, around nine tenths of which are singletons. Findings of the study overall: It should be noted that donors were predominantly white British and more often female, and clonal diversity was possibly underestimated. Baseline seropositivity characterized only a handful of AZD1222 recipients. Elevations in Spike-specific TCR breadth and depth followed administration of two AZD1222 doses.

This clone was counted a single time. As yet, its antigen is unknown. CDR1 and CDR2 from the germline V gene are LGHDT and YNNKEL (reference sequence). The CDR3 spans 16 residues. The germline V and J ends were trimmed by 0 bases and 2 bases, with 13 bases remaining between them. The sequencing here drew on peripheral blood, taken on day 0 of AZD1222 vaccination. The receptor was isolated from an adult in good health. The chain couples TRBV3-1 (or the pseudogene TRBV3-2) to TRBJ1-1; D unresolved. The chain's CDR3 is CASSQDSRRVNTEAFF. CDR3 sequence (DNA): TGTGCCAGCAGCCAAGACTCCCGGAGGGTAAACACTGAAGCTTTCTTT.